Below are 10 T cell receptor beta chains sequenced from a single sample in a study of T cells after posttransplantation cyclophosphamide. This table comes from immunoSEQ multiplex PCR, and its TCRdb copy is limited to in-frame clones, with some not included. The table lists under 25,000 clones, no singletons, with roughly 2% in the top ten. Busulfan-fludarabine conditioning, marrow transplant, and cyclophosphamide on days +3 and +4 were administered. Sequenced here: PBMCs, sampled after allogeneic stem cell transplant with posttransplant cyclophosphamide. All receptors come from a male patient under 35 who received an allogeneic stem cell transplant from a related donor, was CMV-positive, and had no GVHD. Some T cells may be the graft donor's.

Ten or more counts support this clone. The CDR3, as DNA: TGTGCCAGCTCACCCCAGGGGCCGGGTGGCTATGGCTACACCTTC. Translation: CASSPQGPGGYGYTF. The V call is TRBV18, the J call TRBJ1-2, with a weak D call TRBD1 (6 bases). This CDR3 comprises 15 residues. Trimming took off 3 bases at V and 4 bases at J, with 15 bases between the two ends. Germline CDR1 is KGHSH and CDR2 is LQKENI.

There are many counts of this clone. The chain links TRBV6-4 to TRBJ1-4; D ambiguous. The CDR3 totals 14 residues. CDR1 is MRHNA, CDR2 SNTAGT, per germline. Trimming cost V 5 bases and J 1 base, with 8 bases left between them. DNA of the CDR3: TGTGCCAGCAGTCCAAGAGTAACTAATGAAAAACTGTTTTTT. It encodes CASSPRVTNEKLFF.

This clone was observed many times. The chain employs TRBV4-3 and TRBJ1-1; possible D gene TRBD1, 5 bases. V was trimmed by 2 bases and J by 5 bases, leaving 15 bases between them. The CDR3 runs 15 residues. CDR1 LGHNA and CDR2 YSLEER come from the germline V gene. CDR3 nucleotides: TGCGCCAGCAGCCAAATCGCAGGGTTCGAAACTGAAGCTTTCTTT. Its translation is CASSQIAGFETEAFF.

The table lists this clone with a few counts. V gene TRBV16 combines with J gene TRBJ1-4; perhaps TRBD1 as D (6 bases). CDR1 and CDR2 from the germline V gene are KGHSY and FQNENV. Trimming removed 1 base at V and 2 bases at J, with 11 bases between. CDR3 length: 16 amino acids. DNA of the CDR3: TGTGCCAGCAGCCAATGGGGGCTACGGACTAATGAAAAACTGTTTTTT. Amino acids: CASSQWGLRTNEKLFF.

This clone occurred many times. This chain joins TRBV5-1 and TRBJ1-2, with TRBD1 matching over 7 bases. The germline V gene encodes CDR1 SGHRS and CDR2 YFSETQ. This CDR3 has 14 residues. With V trimmed by 0 bases and J by 5 bases, 4 bases remained unmatched. CDR3 protein: CASSLDLTGYGYTF. Here the CDR3 DNA reads TGCGCCAGCAGCTTGGATTTGACAGGGTATGGCTACACCTTC.

This clone was seen repeatedly, ten times or more. This chain links TRBV27 with TRBJ1-3, with D uncertain. CDR3 length: 15 residues. Germline CDR1 MNHEY, CDR2 SMNVEV (reference sequence). Trimming cost V 5 bases and J 0 bases, with 11 bases left between them. The CDR3 region has the DNA TGTGCCAGCAGTCTTACCGGGAACTCTGGAAACACCATATATTTT. It codes for CASSLTGNSGNTIYF.

At least ten counts were recorded for this clone. This sequence joins TRBV21-1 and TRBJ2-2; the table's D gene call, TRBD2, was not cross checked with the DNA. TRBV21-1 is a pseudogene locus. This CDR3 has 16 residues. The CDR3 sequence: CASSVDRVRNTGELFF. In DNA form, the CDR3 reads TGTGCCAGCAGCGTTGATCGGGTGCGGAACACCGGGGAGCTGTTTTTT.

This clone was seen ten or more times. The genes are TRBV7-9 and TRBJ1-1; 9 positions match TRBD1. The germline V gene encodes CDR1 SEHNR and CDR2 FQNEAQ (reference sequence). The CDR3 is 15 residues long. V gave up 5 bases and J gave up 3 bases; unmatched junction bases: 7. The CDR3 here is CASSHWDRADTEAFF. The CDR3 DNA is TGTGCCAGCAGCCATTGGGACAGGGCTGACACTGAAGCTTTCTTT.

Ten or more counts support this clone. The rearrangement joins TRBV19 to TRBJ1-5; possibly TRBD1 for D (5 bases). Between the trimmed V and J ends, which lost 1 base and 1 base, there was a span of 11 bases. The germline gives CDR1 LNHDA, CDR2 SQIVND (reference sequence). This CDR3 comprises 16 residues. CDR3 region: CASSIVSGLSNQPQHF. The CDR3 bases are TGTGCCAGTAGTATAGTTTCGGGACTGAGCAATCAGCCCCAGCATTTT.

This clone came up many times. Other DNA sequences in this specimen translate into the identical CDR3. The chain uses TRBV28 and TRBJ2-7; a weak D match, TRBD2 (5 bases). From germline, CDR1 is MDHEN and CDR2 SYDVKM. The germline V and J ends were trimmed by 7 bases and 0 bases, with 13 bases remaining between them. The length of the CDR3 is 14 residues. CDR3 DNA sequence: TGTGCCAGCACCCTGGGCGGACTCTCCTACGAGCAGTACTTC. Residues: CASTLGGLSYEQYF.